The 4 T cell receptor beta chains below come from one sample, sequenced in a study of blood T cell repertoires in COVID-19. Profiling relied on immunoSEQ multiplex PCR, and the TCRdb table lists in-frame clones only, not all of them. This sample has some 21,000 clones, with around 80% found just once. The sample was peripheral blood. Receptor source: a man aged 60-69 years with active COVID-19.

The chain recombines TRBV7-8 with TRBJ2-3; 8 bases line up with TRBD2. After removal of 5 bases from V and 0 bases from J, the junction contained 4 bases not matched to a gene. The CDR3 is made up of 15 amino acids. Germline V gene data show CDR1 as SGHVS and CDR2 as FQNEAQ. CDR3 residues: CASSRAGGSTDTQYF. The CDR3 nucleotides read TGTGCCAGCAGCCGTGCGGGAGGAAGCACAGATACGCAGTATTTT.

The chain links TRBV19 to TRBJ1-4, with TRBD1 identical over 7 bases. The junction had 8 bases not matched to a gene; V was cut back by 6 bases and J by 4 bases. The CDR3 length is 15 residues. In germline, CDR1 is LNHDA, CDR2 SQIVND (reference sequence). This chain's CDR3 is CASRDRDSFNEKLFF. The CDR3 bases are TGTGCCAGTAGGGATAGGGACAGCTTTAATGAAAAACTGTTTTTT.

The CDR3 DNA reads as TGTGCCAGTAGTATGTTTGGCGGGAGAGTTACCTACGAGCAGTACTTC. This codes for CASSMFGGRVTYEQYF. The chain has TRBV19 and TRBJ2-7; TRBD2 aligns across 7 bases. This CDR3 spans 16 amino acids. V lost 3 bases, J lost 2 bases, and 10 bases stayed unmatched. CDR1 and CDR2 (germline): LNHDA, SQIVND (reference sequence).

This clone has just a few counts. V and J are TRBV2 and TRBJ2-4; no clear D gene. This CDR3 comprises 16 residues. Trimming left V 8 bases short and J 3 bases short, with 20 bases between. The germline CDR1 and CDR2 sequences are SNHLY and FYNNEI. The DNA of the CDR3 is TGTGCCAGCCTTACCCCGCACACAGAAATCAAAAACATTCAGTACTTC. Its protein product is CASLTPHTEIKNIQYF.